This T cell receptor (beta chain) was retrieved from a study of control samples from healthy donors and cancer patients. V dropped 1 base and J dropped 2 bases, with 4 bases sitting between them. The length of the CDR3 is 13 residues. CDR1 is MGHRA, CDR2 YSYEKL, per germline. Assay used: immunoSEQ multiplex PCR; TCRdb lists only in-frame clones, some missing. The table shows some 67,000 clones, with around nine tenths occurring only once. The sequence derives from a man aged 55 to 70 with lung cancer. The sequenced sample was PBMCs. The chain carries TRBV4-1 and TRBJ2-3, with D uncertain. The CDR3 reads CASSQASTDTQYF. As DNA, the CDR3 is TGCGCCAGCAGCCAAGCATCCACAGATACGCAGTATTTT.